Sequencing of this T cell receptor (beta chain) was carried out in a study of CD8+CD57+ T cells in acquired aplastic anemia. In the study overall: DNA from sorted CD4+ and CD8+ cells averaged around 3.2 ug.

The template used for profiling TCR beta VDJ and CDR3 was genomic DNA. A single record per CDR3 protein comes from TCRdb applying MiXCR to the reads. The table has about 250,000 distinct CDR3 sequences, around 43% seen once; the top ten hold 7.8%. Overall study findings and caveats: Patients had roughly 31 CD8+ CDR3 sequences in common with controls (the shared set).

Trimming took 2 bases from V and 3 from J, leaving 7 bases between them. This CDR3 spans 13 amino acids. Germline V lookup: CDR1 MNHEY, CDR2 SVGAGI. For sequencing, patients were chosen who had shown expansion of CD8+CD57+ cells by flow cytometry. On this clonotype: Its antigen is currently unknown.

This sequence joins TRBV6-5 and TRBJ1-2; D gene unclear. The receptor was isolated from a human donor with aplastic anemia. Sequencing used sorted CD4+, CD8+, or CD8+CD57+ T cells (not recorded which) from PBMCs. The CDR3 bases are TGTGCCAGCAGTTACAACCAGGACTATGGCTACACCTTC. This sequence encodes CASSYNQDYGYTF.